The sequence of this TCR beta chain was determined in a study of shared clonotypes between healthy human individuals. This clone was observed a single time. Its cognate antigen is unknown. Splitting the CD4+ cells yielded a CD45RA+ naive subset and a CD45RA-negative memory subset. Study-wide results and caveats: What rarefaction showed was incomplete sorted-subset sequencing despite large depth. Relative to memory subsets, naive subsets generally showed larger estimated richness. Few donors limited the genetic and exposure-history diversity represented.

This table comes from immunoSEQ multiplex PCR, and its TCRdb copy is limited to in-frame clones, with some not included. This sample yields about 2.4 million clones, of which over 85% are seen a single time; roughly 0.36% belongs to the top ten. Trimming pared 4 bases from V and 5 bases from J, leaving 13 bases between. The CDR3 spans 14 residues. Per the germline V gene, CDR1 is SGHTA and CDR2 is FQGNSA. This receptor was obtained from a young man in good health. Some clones in this sample may be carry-over from other donors' samples. The chain employs TRBV7-2 and TRBJ2-3; D possibly matches TRBD1 or TRBD2 (5 bases each). The specimen sequenced was naive CD4+ T cells from PBMCs. The subset: CD45RA+ positively selected. Written as DNA, the CDR3 is TGTGCCAGCAGCTCCGTTGTGGGGGTAGATACGCAGTATTTT. Protein: CASSSVVGVDTQYF.